This T cell receptor (beta chain) was sequenced for a study of OX40 agonist ivuxolimab in advanced cancers. Study in general: The patients received ivuxolimab by intravenous route every 2 weeks at 0.01 to 10 mg/kg. People in dose escalation had one of these cancers: hepatocellular carcinoma, melanoma, renal cell or head and neck cancer. Three dose-escalation patients had partial responses: one with hepatocellular carcinoma and two with cutaneous melanoma. Study-level results: Compared with CD4+, CD8+ T cells on average had more expanded clones.

Data came from immunoSEQ multiplex PCR; TCRdb stores just in-frame clones and leaves some out. The sample lists roughly 25,000 clones; approximately 80% were seen once. Worth noting for this clone: Its antigen is not identified.

The CDR3 length is 16 residues. The sequence derives from an adult with an advanced solid tumor such as melanoma, head and neck, liver or kidney cancer. The starting material was CD4+ or CD8+ T cells sorted from blood, obtained in a trial of the OX40 agonist ivuxolimab. The chain has TRBV21-1 and TRBJ2-7. TRBV21-1 is a documented pseudogene. The CDR3 DNA reads TGTGCCAGCAGCACCGGGACCGCCAAGAGCTCCTACGAGCAGTACTTC. Translated, it gives CASSTGTAKSSYEQYF.